Below, one T cell receptor beta chain is given with its context. The antigen is undetermined. This record belongs to a study of beta chain features in type 1 diabetes. Since all of the isolated RNA was reverse transcribed, expressed TCRB transcripts were what got sequenced. Method: immunoSEQ multiplex PCR; TCRdb's copy keeps in-frame clones and lacks some. The table includes 600,000 to 700,000 clones, around an eighth detected once. CDR3 length: 15 amino acids. Germline CDR1 is SGHDN and CDR2 is FVKESK. Deletions cut 1 base from V and 4 bases from J, with 11 bases between. Whole-study findings and limits: Type 1 diabetes patients had moderately but significantly shorter TCRB CDR3s in all four CD4+ subsets.

The V gene is TRBV14, the J gene TRBJ2-1, with D possibly TRBD2 on 6 matching bases. Source material: naive CD4+ T cells from blood. This TCR was recovered from a man younger than 30 with type 1 diabetes. CDR3 sequence: CASSQVGGLYNEQFF. The CDR3 DNA reads TGTGCCAGCAGCCAAGTAGGAGGACTATACAATGAGCAGTTCTTC.